This entry lists 11 T cell receptor beta chains sequenced from one sample in a study of regulatory T cells in long-lasting Graves disease. CDR3 regions were amplified by Arm-PCR using iRepertoire HTBI primers to build TCR beta libraries. TCRdb analysed the multiplex PCR reads with MiXCR anew, one entry per CDR3 protein. The sample lists approximately 480,000 distinct CDR3 sequences, roughly 16% seen once, with 12% in the top ten. Noted time point: newly diagnosed GD, antithyroid drugs for less than 3 months. Scientists built the TCR library using RNA that was extracted from PBMCs. This same sample was also taken into another study, of T cells in Graves' hyperthyroidism and ophthalmopathy.

The specimen comprised peripheral blood mononuclear cells (PBMCs), sampled at new diagnosis, from a patient treated with antithyroid drugs. The receptors derive from a man in his forties with Graves disease.

The chain carries TRBV7-9 and TRBJ2-5, with a tentative D call TRBD2 (5 bases). This CDR3 comprises 13 residues. Germline CDR1 is SEHNR and CDR2 is FQNEAQ (reference sequence). Trimming took 5 bases from V and 7 from J, leaving 14 bases between them. The CDR3 sequence: CASSNKGGGTQYF. CDR3 DNA: TGTGCCAGCAGCAATAAAGGAGGTGGGACCCAGTACTTC.

This clonotype was picked up many times. The gene calls are TRBV20-1 and TRBJ2-5, with 7 bases matching TRBD2. This CDR3 region has 16 residues. Per the germline V gene, CDR1 is DFQATT and CDR2 is SNEGSKA (reference sequence). V was pared by 3 bases and J by 5 bases, with 15 bases of the junction left unmatched. The CDR3 region is CSASRPSGGSTETQYF. CDR3 nucleotides: TGCAGTGCTAGCCGTCCTAGCGGAGGGTCGACGGAGACCCAGTACTTC.

Only a few counts were recorded for this clonotype. The chain employs TRBV20-1 and TRBJ2-5; maybe TRBD2 (6 bases). Germline V CDR1 and CDR2: DFQATT, SNEGSKA (reference sequence). There are 13 residues in the CDR3. Trimming cost V 6 bases and J 2 bases, with 13 bases left between them. DNA for the CDR3: TGCAGTGCCAATCAGGCGGGACAAGAGACCCAGTACTTC. Translated: CSANQAGQETQYF.

This clonotype showed up just a few times. The chain employs TRBV29-1 and TRBJ2-3; D perhaps matches TRBD2 (5 bases). Germline CDR1 is SQVTM and CDR2 is ANQGSEA. The V and J ends lost 3 bases and 3 bases respectively, with 7 bases between them. The CDR3 is made up of 12 amino acids. CDR3 nucleotide sequence: TGCAGCGTTGATACGGGGACAGATACGCAGTATTTT. As protein: CSVDTGTDTQYF.

In this sample, this clonotype turned up many times. V usage is TRBV3-1 and J usage is TRBJ2-3; 7 bases agree with TRBD1. The CDR3 has 14 residues. Losses at the gene ends were 4 bases for V and 2 bases for J; bases not matched to a gene: 3. Per germline, CDR1 LGHDT and CDR2 YNNKEL (reference sequence). The CDR3 DNA is TGTGCCAGCAGCCGGGACAGCTACACAGATACGCAGTATTTT. Amino acid sequence: CASSRDSYTDTQYF.

This clonotype has more than one count but fewer than ten. The gene calls are TRBV12-5 and TRBJ2-7; no definite D call. The CDR3 contains 11 residues. Germline V lookup: CDR1 LGHNT, CDR2 FRNRAP. The V end was cut by 6 bases, the J end by 3 bases, with 6 bases between. Written as DNA, the CDR3 is TGTGCTAGTGGGGCCTTCTACGAGCAGTACTTC. Its translation is CASGAFYEQYF.

Ten or more counts support this clonotype. The CDR3 DNA sequence: TGTGCCAGCAGTCGAGGGGACAGGCAATACGAGCAGTACTTC. It codes for CASSRGDRQYEQYF. This sequence joins TRBV12-3 or TRBV12-4 and TRBJ2-7; 8 bases are a match to TRBD1. The junction had 7 bases not matched to a gene; V was cut back by 5 bases and J by 4 bases. CDR3 length: 14 amino acids.

This clonotype appeared a few times. The V gene is TRBV20-1, the J gene TRBJ2-6, with a possible D match to TRBD1 (6 bases). The germline gives CDR1 DFQATT, CDR2 SNEGSKA (reference sequence). V lost 5 bases and J 0 bases, leaving 14 bases between the germline ends. The CDR3 contains 16 residues. The CDR3 reads CSASNRVSSGANVLTF. In DNA form, the CDR3 reads TGCAGTGCTTCAAACAGGGTCTCCTCTGGGGCCAACGTCCTGACTTTC.

The chain is built from TRBV24-1 and TRBJ2-2; 14 nucleotides align to TRBD2. CDR1 KGHDR and CDR2 SFDVKD come from the germline V gene. The CDR3 spans 18 residues. Unmatched junction bases numbered 8, after V lost 4 bases and J lost 5 bases. CDR3 nucleotide sequence: TGTGCCACCAGTGACCCGGGACTAGCGGGAGCGAGTACCGGGGAGCTGTTTTTT. Its translation is CATSDPGLAGASTGELFF.

This clonotype was seen only a few times. V usage is TRBV7-2 and J usage is TRBJ2-3, with D possibly being TRBD2 (6 bases). CDR1 is SGHTA, CDR2 FQGNSA, per germline. Trimming took off 2 bases at V and 6 bases at J, with 15 bases between the two ends. The CDR3 runs 15 residues. CDR3 loop: CASSLMGGSPDTQYF. DNA for the CDR3: TGTGCCAGCAGCTTAATGGGGGGTTCACCGGATACGCAGTATTTT.

This clonotype was counted only a few times. The rearrangement uses TRBV7-9 and TRBJ1-2; the D is unclear. V was trimmed by 7 bases and J by 8 bases, leaving 14 bases between them. This CDR3 has 12 residues. Germline V CDR1 and CDR2: SEHNR, FQNEAQ (reference sequence). The CDR3 coding sequence is TGTGCCAGCACCACCACCGGTGGCGGCTACACCTTC. Encoded protein: CASTTTGGGYTF.